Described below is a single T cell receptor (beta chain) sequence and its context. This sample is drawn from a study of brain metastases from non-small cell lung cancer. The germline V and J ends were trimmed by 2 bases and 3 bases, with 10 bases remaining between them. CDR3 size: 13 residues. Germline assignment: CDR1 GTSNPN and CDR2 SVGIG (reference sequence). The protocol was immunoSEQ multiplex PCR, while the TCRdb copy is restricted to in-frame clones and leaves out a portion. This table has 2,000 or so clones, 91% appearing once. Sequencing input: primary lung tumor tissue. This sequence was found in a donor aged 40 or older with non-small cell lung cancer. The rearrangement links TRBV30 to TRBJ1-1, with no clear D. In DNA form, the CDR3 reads TGTGCCTGGAGTCTCAATGAACACACTGAAGCTTTCTTT. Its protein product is CAWSLNEHTEAFF.